The 10 T cell receptor beta chains presented below share a single source sample, sequenced in a study of blood T cells in healthy people across ages. A second PCR, run for about 7 to 11 cycles, used a sample-barcoded 5' primer plus a J-beta primer mix. One entry per CDR3 protein results from TCRdb running MiXCR on the 5' RACE reads. Found here are some 900,000 distinct CDR3 sequences, around 48% of them singletons; the top ten hold 13%. Sequencing used blood. The receptors derive from a young man in good health.

This clonotype was seen only a few times. V gene TRBV20-1 combines with J gene TRBJ2-5, with D perhaps assigned TRBD1 or TRBD2 (5 bases each). This CDR3 region has 14 residues. Between the trimmed V and J ends, which lost 2 bases and 3 bases, there was a span of 13 bases. CDR1 DFQATT and CDR2 SNEGSKA come from the germline V gene (reference sequence). The CDR3 bases are TGCAGTGCTAGAAGACCGGGACGGAAAGAGACCCAGTACTTC. Translated, it gives CSARRPGRKETQYF.

The rearrangement joins TRBV7-2 to TRBJ2-6; no clear D gene. V lost 3 bases and J 2 bases, leaving 5 bases between the germline ends. The V gene's germline CDR1 is SGHTA and CDR2 FQGNSA. The CDR3 has 14 amino acids. CDR3 bases: TGTGCCAGCAGCTTCCGTACTGGGGCCAACGTCCTGACTTTC. Its protein is CASSFRTGANVLTF.

The V and J genes are TRBV6-5 and TRBJ2-1; 15 bases align to TRBD2. V lost 4 bases to trimming and J lost 7 bases; unmatched junction nucleotides: 8. The CDR3 totals 17 residues. Germline-derived CDR1 and CDR2 are MNHEY and SVGAGI. The CDR3 nucleotides are TGTGCCAGCAGTTCAAGACCGGGACTAGCGGGAGGAAATGAGCAGTTCTTC. Amino acids: CASSSRPGLAGGNEQFF.

This clonotype was observed a few times. The chain employs TRBV4-1 and TRBJ1-2; 9 nucleotides agree with TRBD1. The CDR3 runs 15 residues. The ends lost 4 bases at V and 8 bases at J; junction bases unmatched: 11. CDR1 and CDR2 (germline): MGHRA, YSYEKL. The CDR3 bases are TGCGCCAGCAGCCGATATTCGGGACAGGGAAACGGCTACACCTTC. Translating it yields CASSRYSGQGNGYTF.

This clonotype was observed a handful of times. The gene calls are TRBV27 and TRBJ1-2; TRBD1 agrees at 10 bases. Germline CDR1 MNHEY, CDR2 SMNVEV (reference sequence). After removal of 0 bases from V and 3 bases from J, the junction contained 4 bases not matched to a gene. The CDR3 length is 16 residues. In nucleotides, the CDR3 is TGTGCCAGCAGTTTATCCTCAGGGACAGGGGACTATGGCTACACCTTC. Translation gives CASSLSSGTGDYGYTF.

This clonotype was counted between two and nine times. The V call is TRBV15, the J call TRBJ2-5, with 8 nucleotides matching TRBD1. The CDR3 length is 15 residues. Germline V gene lookup returns CDR1 LNHNV and CDR2 YYDKDF (reference sequence). The ends lost 0 bases at V and 4 bases at J; junction bases unmatched: 4. CDR3 coding DNA: TGTGCCACCAGCAGAGATATCGGACAGGGAGAGACCCAGTACTTC. Translated, it gives CATSRDIGQGETQYF.

The V gene is TRBV2, the J gene TRBJ2-5; 9 bases agree with TRBD1. Per the germline V gene, CDR1 is SNHLY and CDR2 is FYNNEI. With V trimmed by 6 bases and J by 1 base, 6 bases remained unmatched. This CDR3 has 15 amino acids. Here the CDR3 DNA reads TGTGCCAGCAGGTCGGGGACAGGGCCCCAAGAGACCCAGTACTTC. Translation: CASRSGTGPQETQYF.

This clonotype occurred once. V is TRBV3-1 and J is TRBJ2-4; TRBD1 is a possible D gene (6 bases). This CDR3 comprises 14 residues. Germline assignment: CDR1 LGHDT and CDR2 YNNKEL (reference sequence). V lost 5 bases and J 2 bases, leaving 10 bases between the germline ends. This CDR3 is CASSWGTTKNIQYF. CDR3 DNA: TGTGCCAGCAGCTGGGGGACAACCAAAAACATTCAGTACTTC.

The chain is built from TRBV5-1 and TRBJ2-3; D not resolved. V was trimmed by 0 bases and J by 4 bases, leaving 15 bases between them. The germline CDR1 and CDR2 sequences are SGHRS and YFSETQ. CDR3 length: 16 residues. CDR3 in DNA: TGCGCCAGCAGCTTGGGGAGTGCTGGTACAGCAGATACGCAGTATTTT. It is translated as CASSLGSAGTADTQYF.

This clonotype was observed a few times. The J gene is TRBJ2-3, the V gene TRBV3-1; 13 positions agree with TRBD2. CDR3 size: 16 residues. Germline V gives CDR1 LGHDT, CDR2 YNNKEL (reference sequence). Trimming took 7 bases from V and 5 from J; bases not matched to a gene: 9. The CDR3 DNA reads as TGTGCCAGCAAACGAGTGACTAGCGGGGGGTTAGATACGCAGTATTTT. It specifies CASKRVTSGGLDTQYF.